This record looks at one T cell receptor (beta chain) sequence and its context. The clone's antigen remains unknown. No much larger clone exists at a distance of one base, and base qualities are not known. This sample is drawn from a study of T cell repertoires in cytomegalovirus infection (dated by TCRdb to about 2019). With respect to the entire study: Donor HLA type was relevant to the analysis, because carriage of CMV infection together with the matching HLA type was indicated by public TCR beta signatures. Results and caveats for the whole study, not just this receptor: The ex vivo response was dominated by HLA-C-restricted CMV-specific TCR beta clonotypes, which also provided the single most frequent clonotype in two of eight donors. Carriers of CMV infection plus the relevant HLA type were discriminated by the cumulative frequency of public TCR beta family members in the study cohort and in an independent roughly 370-donor cohort.

The germline V gene sets CDR1 to SGHRS and CDR2 to YFSETQ. Cut back by 4 bases and 1 base, the V and J ends lie 12 bases apart. The CDR3 spans 15 residues, from the cysteine through the phenylalanine. Solely the CDR3 DNA is kept, with 45 bases framed from the first base. The sample was run on an Illumina HiSeq 1500. Using fastp trimming at Q25 and MiXCR clonotype assembly, TCRdb reanalyzed the public sequencing data and kept in-frame beta chains. For every CDR3 protein sequence, its rows merge into one entry that carries the most common genes and DNA. For this sample there are more than 150,000 distinct CDR3 sequences; roughly a fifth appear just once. In total, the top ten clones hold 2.5% to 3% of the sample.

The sequencing sample was made of PBMCs. This receptor was identified in a human donor in good health (CMV status not recorded). Some clones in this sample may be carry-over from other donors' samples. The sequence joins TRBV5-1 to TRBJ2-4, with no confidently assigned D gene. The bases read TGCGCCAGCAGCCCAGAGATGGTGGCCAAAAACATTCAGTACTTC. The encoded protein is CASSPEMVAKNIQYF.